This T cell receptor (beta chain) comes out of a study of T cells in Graves' hyperthyroidism and ophthalmopathy. Study at large: Pretreatment peripheral blood was obtained at initial diagnosis. Notes on the study in general: Most clonotypes expanded in thyroid above 0.001 were likewise present in blood.

This clonotype was counted only a few times. Antigen: not known. It was RNA transcripts that yielded the amplified TCR beta CDR3 regions. TCR CDR3 underwent first-round RT-PCR with the HTBI primer set. TCRdb itself ran the multiplex PCR reads through MiXCR, one entry per CDR3 protein. The sample includes 400,000 to 600,000 distinct CDR3 sequences, 15% to 20% of them seen just once. The length of the CDR3 is 13 residues. Germline-derived CDR1 and CDR2 are MNHNS and SASEGT. The V gene lost 6 bases and the J gene lost 0 bases, with 6 bases spanning the gap. The origin of this receptor is a woman between 25 and 40 years old with Graves' ophthalmopathy. Sequencing was done on a sample of blood. This chain joins TRBV6-1 and TRBJ1-3, with D uncertain. The CDR3 coding sequence is TGTGCCAGCAGAAGCTTCTCTGGAAACACCATATATTTT. Translation gives CASRSFSGNTIYF.